The T cell receptor beta chain described here comes from a study of T cells in Graves' hyperthyroidism and ophthalmopathy. What was amplified from RNA transcripts were TCR beta CDR3 regions. HTBI primers were the set used in a first-round RT-PCR of the TCR CDR3. TCRdb reprocessed the multiplex PCR reads with MiXCR, giving one entry per CDR3 protein. The sample gives some 420,000 distinct CDR3 sequences, 12% to 15% of which show up once; 4% to 6.5% is in the top ten. This clonotype was counted at least ten times. Hyperthyroidism patients were newly diagnosed, had disease duration under 2 months, and were aged 18 to 65 years. Source material: blood. This receptor was identified in a woman aged 18-29 years with Graves' hyperthyroidism.

Written as DNA, the CDR3 is TGTGCCAGCAGCCCGCTGGGGGGGAGAGGAGATACGCAGTATTTT. It encodes CASSPLGGRGDTQYF. The chain links TRBV28 to TRBJ2-3; 7 bases fit TRBD2. Germline V CDR1 and CDR2: MDHEN, SYDVKM. V shed 6 bases, J shed 5 bases, and the junction held 11 bases outside the gene matches. The CDR3 is 15 amino acids.